The sequence of this T cell receptor beta chain was determined in a study of regulatory T cells in long-lasting Graves disease. Time point meaning: persistent/refractory GD, antithyroid drugs over 5 years with positive TRAb. With RNA extracted from PBMCs as input, the TCR library was made. The authors built TCR beta libraries using iRepertoire HTBI primers and Arm-PCR of CDR3 regions. TCRdb re-called the multiplex PCR reads through MiXCR, storing one row per CDR3 protein. The sample holds hundreds of thousands of distinct CDR3 sequences; about a fifth are singletons and the top ten take 7.1%. This TCR came from a female donor with Graves disease. The source material was peripheral blood mononuclear cells (PBMCs), sampled when the disease was refractory, from a patient treated with antithyroid drugs.

The DNA of the CDR3 is TGCAGCGTTGAAACCCCCAGCCGTCTGAACACTGAAGCTTTCTTT. It codes for CSVETPSRLNTEAFF. The V gene is TRBV29-1, the J gene TRBJ1-1, with no clear D. The CDR3 sequence is 15 residues long. Between the trimmed V and J ends, which lost 2 bases and 0 bases, there was a span of 13 bases. Germline V gene data show CDR1 as SQVTM and CDR2 as ANQGSEA.